The 14 T cell receptor beta chains reported below all come from one sample, sequenced in a study of cytomegalovirus exposure and HLA in healthy donors. TCRdb's copy holds only in-frame clones and misses some; the assay was immunoSEQ multiplex PCR. This table holds around 180,000 clones, around 88% found once. Source material: PBMCs. The receptors derive from a woman between 18 and 30 years old in good health and CMV-seronegative.

The chain links TRBV6-5 to TRBJ2-5; 10 positions agree with TRBD2. The germline V gene has CDR1 MNHEY and CDR2 SVGAGI. The V and J ends lost 5 bases and 4 bases, in that order; junction bases with no gene match: 7. The CDR3 consists of 15 residues. Here the CDR3 DNA reads TGTGCCAGCAGTAGCGGCCTAGCGGGAGTAGAGACCCAGTACTTC. This codes for CASSSGLAGVETQYF.

The chain employs TRBV10-2 and TRBJ2-1, with D unclear. The CDR3 is 13 residues long. V lost 3 bases and J 6 bases, leaving 9 bases between the germline ends. Germline values: CDR1 WSHSY, CDR2 SAAADI. The CDR3 DNA reads as TGCGCCAGCAGTGACGCAGGTTTCAATGAGCAGTTCTTC. Translating gives CASSDAGFNEQFF.

This rearrangement joins TRBV30 to TRBJ1-1; no definite D call. The germline V gene encodes CDR1 GTSNPN and CDR2 SVGIG (reference sequence). The CDR3 runs to 12 residues. V was shortened by 1 base and J by 1 base, with 4 bases between the two germline ends. CDR3 sequence: CAWSGQNTEAFF. The CDR3 nucleotides read TGTGCCTGGAGTGGACAGAACACTGAAGCTTTCTTT.

The chain employs TRBV5-1 and TRBJ2-1; 7 nucleotides agree with TRBD2. This CDR3 has 15 amino acids. The J segment lost 2 bases and the V segment lost 1 base, leaving 3 bases of the junction unmatched. Germline CDR1 reads SGHRS; CDR2 reads YFSETQ. The CDR3 DNA reads TGCGCCAGCAGCTTGCGGGGGGACCCCTACAATGAGCAGTTCTTC. Translation gives CASSLRGDPYNEQFF.

The chain couples TRBV7-6 to TRBJ2-5, with D perhaps TRBD1 (6 bases). Trimming took off 5 bases at V and 4 bases at J, with 11 bases between the two ends. This CDR3 has 13 residues. Germline CDR1 is SGHVS and CDR2 is FNYEAQ. The DNA of the CDR3 is TGTGCCAGCAGCGGGTACAGGGTAGAGACCCAGTACTTC. Residues: CASSGYRVETQYF.

The chain employs TRBV2 and TRBJ1-4, with a tentative D call TRBD1 (5 bases). V was cut by 5 bases and J by 3 bases, with 10 bases left in between. Germline assignment: CDR1 SNHLY and CDR2 FYNNEI. CDR3 length: 14 residues. The CDR3 loop is CASSRDFSNEKLFF. DNA of the CDR3: TGTGCCAGCAGTAGGGACTTCTCTAATGAAAAACTGTTTTTT.

This sequence joins TRBV7-9 and TRBJ1-1; 7 bases are shared with TRBD1. Germline assignment: CDR1 SEHNR and CDR2 FQNEAQ (reference sequence). J lost 4 bases, V lost 1 base, and 6 bases had no gene match. The CDR3 is 15 residues long. The DNA for the CDR3 is TGTGCCAGCAGCTTAGGGGCAGGGGGGAGCACTGAAGCTTTCTTT. It encodes CASSLGAGGSTEAFF.

V gene TRBV14 combines with J gene TRBJ2-2; 8 nucleotides match TRBD2. The CDR3 consists of 16 residues. Germline assignment: CDR1 SGHDN and CDR2 FVKESK. After removal of 4 bases from V and 4 bases from J, the junction contained 8 bases not matched to a gene. The CDR3 bases are TGTGCCAGCAGCCTCGGGAACGGGAGGGCCACCGGGGAGCTGTTTTTT. As protein: CASSLGNGRATGELFF.

This chain uses TRBV15 with TRBJ1-2; TRBD1 matches at 9 bases. Germline V gene lookup returns CDR1 LNHNV and CDR2 YYDKDF (reference sequence). V shed 0 bases and J 8 bases; nucleotides not matched to a gene: 10. The CDR3 spans 16 residues. The CDR3 loop reads CATSRDSLGTGRGYTF. CDR3 bases: TGTGCCACCAGCAGAGATTCATTGGGGACAGGGAGGGGCTACACCTTC.

This clone was recorded once. The chain links TRBV4-1 to TRBJ2-2; 11 nucleotides line up with TRBD2. With 2 bases clipped from V and 2 bases from J, the junction kept 7 bases outside the gene matches. Germline loops: CDR1 MGHRA, CDR2 YSYEKL. This CDR3 spans 18 amino acids. The CDR3, as DNA: TGCGCCAGCAGCCAAATTCTAGCGGGGGGCGTCAACACCGGGGAGCTGTTTTTT. This encodes CASSQILAGGVNTGELFF.

The genes are TRBV6-5 and TRBJ1-2; D possibly corresponds to TRBD1 (6 bases). The CDR3 is 15 amino acids. V was cut by 3 bases and J by 7 bases, with 18 bases left in between. CDR1 MNHEY and CDR2 SVGAGI come from the germline V gene. The CDR3 region is CASSYRSQGMGGYTF. Written as DNA, the CDR3 is TGTGCCAGCAGTTATCGGTCACAGGGCATGGGTGGCTACACCTTC.

This clone has a single count. V is TRBV30 and J is TRBJ1-5; TRBD1 matches at 7 bases. Germline-derived CDR1 and CDR2 are GTSNPN and SVGIG (reference sequence). This CDR3 region has 13 residues. Unmatched junction bases numbered 3, after V lost 2 bases and J lost 5 bases. In DNA, the CDR3 is TGTGCCTGGAGTTCAGGGGGAGATCAGCCCCAGCATTTT. It specifies CAWSSGGDQPQHF.

This chain uses TRBV5-6 with TRBJ1-6; possible D gene TRBD1, 6 bases. V was cut by 2 bases and J by 8 bases, with 14 bases left in between. The CDR3 covers 15 residues. The germline V gene has CDR1 SGHDT and CDR2 YYEEEE. CDR3 nucleotides: TGTGCCAGCAGCTTCCTCGGGACAAGAGATTCACCCCTCCACTTT. This codes for CASSFLGTRDSPLHF.

The rearrangement joins TRBV5-1 to TRBJ2-7; 10 bases agree with TRBD2. Germline CDR1 and CDR2: SGHRS and YFSETQ. The CDR3 loop spans 14 amino acids. The V segment lost 4 bases and the J segment 4 bases; nucleotides outside the gene matches: 5. This CDR3 reads CASSPGLARYEQYF. The CDR3, as DNA: TGCGCCAGCAGCCCGGGACTAGCGCGATACGAGCAGTACTTC.